This T cell receptor (beta chain) is drawn from a study of cytomegalovirus exposure and HLA in healthy donors. The CDR3 totals 12 residues. Trimming shortened V by 10 bases and J by 1 base, and 10 bases separated the two germline ends. CDR1 and CDR2 (germline): SNHLY, FYNNEI. 13 Jbeta primers and 60 Vbeta primers were used for the PCR. The protocol was immunoSEQ multiplex PCR, while the TCRdb copy is restricted to in-frame clones and leaves out a portion. The table for this sample gives 150,000 to 200,000 clones. The sequence was obtained from a woman under 30 in good health and CMV-seropositive. The rearrangement joins TRBV2 to TRBJ2-5; a possible D gene is TRBD1 (6 bases). Material for sequencing was PBMCs. The CDR3 region has the DNA TGTGCCATACAGGGAACCCAAGAGACCCAGTACTTC. Amino acids: CAIQGTQETQYF.